The 17 T cell receptor beta chains presented below share a single source sample, sequenced in a study of long-term antiretroviral therapy in people with HIV (dated by TCRdb to between 2021 and 2024). The immunoSEQ hsTCRB v3.0 assay was used at survey level resolution to sequence the TRB variable region. Held by TCRdb, this immuneACCESS table contains in-frame sequences only and omits some clones. Under half of the omission traces to an unresolved V gene where checked; the cause of the rest is unknown. This sample gives approximately 33,000 clones in total; around 82% of them show up just once. Jointly, the top ten make up 6.5% to 9.5% of the sample. The sequences come from unsorted PBMCs, collected 0.4 years before starting antiretroviral therapy. The receptors shown here come from a young man with HIV.

The rearrangement joins TRBV4-1 to TRBJ1-1, with 8 bases fitting TRBD1. The CDR3 is 12 residues long. Germline V CDR1 and CDR2: MGHRA, YSYEKL. V lost 4 bases to trimming and J lost 11 bases; unmatched junction nucleotides: 6. CDR3 nucleotides: TGCGCCAGCAGCCCCGACAGGGGTAGGGCTTTCTTT. Protein product: CASSPDRGRAFF.

This rearrangement joins TRBV11-2 to TRBJ1-2; D not resolved. Trimming took 6 bases from V and 4 from J, leaving 21 bases between them. The CDR3 spans 16 residues. Germline-derived CDR1 and CDR2 are SGHAT and FQNNGV. The CDR3 spells CASSSTDVTGIYGYTF. The CDR3 DNA sequence: TGTGCCAGCAGTTCCACCGATGTGACGGGGATCTATGGCTACACCTTC.

This chain uses TRBV29-1 with TRBJ1-2; D is uncertain. There are 13 residues in the CDR3. The V and J ends lost 6 bases and 8 bases respectively, with 19 bases between them. Germline V lookup: CDR1 SQVTM, CDR2 ANQGSEA. The CDR3 bases are TGCAGCGTGCTGGGGTTAGGCACTAGAGGCTACACCTTC. Amino acid sequence: CSVLGLGTRGYTF. The full variable domain, its missing parts supplied by reference TRBV29-1 and TRBJ1-2, is SAVISQKPSRDICQRGTSLTIQCQVDSQVTMMFWYRQQPGQSLTLIATANQGSEATYESGFVIDKFPISRPNLTFSTLTVSNMSPEDSSIYLCSVLGLGTRGYTFGSGTRLTVV.

V gene TRBV19 combines with J gene TRBJ1-5, with D possibly being TRBD1 (5 bases). Trimming removed 4 bases from V and 5 bases from J, with 12 bases in between. CDR1 and CDR2 from the germline V gene are LNHDA and SQIVND (reference sequence). The CDR3 is 14 amino acids. This CDR3 is CASSKEGRHQPQHF. CDR3 nucleotide sequence: TGTGCCAGTAGTAAAGAGGGGCGGCATCAGCCCCAGCATTTT.

The chain uses TRBV28 and TRBJ2-1; TRBD1 matches 7 bases. The V segment lost 6 bases and the J segment 4 bases; nucleotides outside the gene matches: 3. The CDR3 length is 13 residues. Germline V lookup: CDR1 MDHEN, CDR2 SYDVKM. CDR3: CASSGDRYNEQFF. In DNA form, the CDR3 reads TGTGCCAGCAGCGGGGACAGATACAATGAGCAGTTCTTC.

The genes are TRBV6-6 and TRBJ2-5, with 9 bases aligning to TRBD2. Germline V gene lookup returns CDR1 MNHNY and CDR2 SVGAGI (reference sequence). Trimming cost V 0 bases and J 1 base; bases outside gene matches: 0. This CDR3 has 15 amino acids. The CDR3 here is CASSYSRGGQETQYF. CDR3 DNA: TGTGCCAGCAGTTACTCGCGGGGGGGCCAAGAGACCCAGTACTTC.

This chain connects TRBV6-5 to TRBJ1-2, with TRBD1 matching 7 bases. With 5 bases clipped from V and 0 bases from J, the junction kept 6 bases outside the gene matches. Germline V gene data show CDR1 as MNHEY and CDR2 as SVGAGI. The CDR3 runs to 15 residues. CDR3 coding DNA: TGTGCCAGCAGTGTAGGGACAGAGCCTAACTATGGCTACACCTTC. It yields the protein CASSVGTEPNYGYTF.

The chain combines TRBV7-2 with TRBJ1-2; TRBD1 matches 8 bases. The CDR3 spans 14 residues. The junction had 1 base not matched to a gene; V was cut back by 1 base and J by 3 bases. From germline, CDR1 is SGHTA and CDR2 FQGNSA. For the CDR3, the DNA is TGTGCCAGCAGCTTAGGCAGGGGGCACTATGGCTACACCTTC. Its protein is CASSLGRGHYGYTF.

The rearrangement links TRBV27 to TRBJ2-7; D gene uncertain. The V gene's germline CDR1 is MNHEY and CDR2 SMNVEV (reference sequence). V shed 2 bases and J shed 3 bases, with 8 bases lying between them. This CDR3 contains 13 residues. CDR3 loop: CASSLGPIYEQYF. The CDR3 DNA is TGTGCCAGCAGTTTAGGGCCTATCTACGAGCAGTACTTC.

This clone is a singleton in its sample. The chain carries TRBV18 and TRBJ1-2, with D tentatively TRBD1 (6 bases). The V and J ends lost 5 bases and 4 bases respectively, with 26 bases between them. Germline CDR1 is KGHSH and CDR2 is LQKENI. This CDR3 is 18 amino acids long. CDR3 coding DNA: TGTGCCAGCTCATCGTCCTATCGGACAGCACCGACCGCCTATGGCTACACCTTC. Residues: CASSSSYRTAPTAYGYTF.

The chain recombines TRBV19 with TRBJ2-7; tentative D call: TRBD1 (5 bases). CDR1 and CDR2 (germline): LNHDA, SQIVND (reference sequence). The CDR3 totals 13 residues. Trimming pared 5 bases from V and 4 bases from J, leaving 12 bases between. This CDR3 reads CASSVPGLYEQYF. CDR3 DNA: TGTGCCAGTAGTGTCCCAGGGCTTTACGAGCAGTACTTC.

The V call is TRBV27, the J call TRBJ1-1; tentative D call: TRBD1 (5 bases). This CDR3 spans 15 amino acids. Germline V gene sequence: CDR1 MNHEY, CDR2 SMNVEV (reference sequence). V dropped 2 bases and J dropped 4 bases, with 14 bases sitting between them. This chain's CDR3 is CASSLLGDGGTEAFF. The CDR3 nucleotides are TGTGCCAGCAGTTTACTTGGGGATGGGGGCACTGAAGCTTTCTTT.

The chain uses TRBV2 and TRBJ1-5; possible D gene TRBD1, 6 bases. The V end was cut by 2 bases, the J end by 7 bases, with 15 bases between. CDR3 size: 15 residues. CDR1 is SNHLY, CDR2 FYNNEI, per germline. The DNA of the CDR3 is TGTGCCAGCAGTGAAATGGGGGGGCCGGGGCAGCCCCAGCATTTT. This encodes CASSEMGGPGQPQHF.

The gene calls are TRBV2 and TRBJ1-2; TRBD1 is a possible D gene (5 bases). Germline V gene data show CDR1 as SNHLY and CDR2 as FYNNEI. V was trimmed by 7 bases and J by 3 bases, leaving 12 bases between them. The CDR3 contains 13 residues. The CDR3 reads CASNLRVDYGYTF. Written as DNA, the CDR3 is TGTGCCAGCAATCTCAGGGTAGACTATGGCTACACCTTC.

CDR3: CSVEVVAESYGYTF. The CDR3 DNA is TGCAGCGTTGAAGTAGTGGCAGAGAGCTATGGCTACACCTTC. The chain combines TRBV29-1 with TRBJ1-2; D uncertain. There are 14 residues in the CDR3. V was pared by 1 base and J by 4 bases, with 13 bases between. Per germline, CDR1 SQVTM and CDR2 ANQGSEA.

The V call is TRBV29-1, the J call TRBJ1-1, with TRBD1 matching over 7 bases. CDR1 and CDR2 (germline): SQVTM, ANQGSEA. The CDR3 sequence is 13 residues long. J lost 4 bases, V lost 3 bases, and 5 bases had no gene match. CDR3 in DNA: TGCAGCGTTGAGCGCCAGGGGGGCACTGAAGCTTTCTTT. Translation gives CSVERQGGTEAFF.

This sequence joins TRBV7-2 and TRBJ1-1, with 10 bases that match TRBD1. V lost 4 bases and J lost 1; bases outside the gene matches: 3. The CDR3 is 15 residues long. Looked up from germline, CDR1 is SGHTA and CDR2 is FQGNSA. The CDR3 coding sequence is TGTGCCAGCAGCTATTGGGACAGGGGGAACACTGAAGCTTTCTTT. Translated: CASSYWDRGNTEAFF.